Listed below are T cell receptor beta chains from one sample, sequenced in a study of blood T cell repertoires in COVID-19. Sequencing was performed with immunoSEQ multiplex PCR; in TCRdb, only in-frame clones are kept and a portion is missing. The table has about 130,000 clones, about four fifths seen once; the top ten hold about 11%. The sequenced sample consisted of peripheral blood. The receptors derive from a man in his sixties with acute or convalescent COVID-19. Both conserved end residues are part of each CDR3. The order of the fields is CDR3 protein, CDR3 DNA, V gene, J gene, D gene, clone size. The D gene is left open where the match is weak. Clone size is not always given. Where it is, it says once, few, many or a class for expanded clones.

CASSDGGAGELFF	TGTGCCAGCAGCGATGGCGGGGCCGGGGAGCTGTTTTTT	TRBV28	TRBJ2-2	-	-
CASSPGTSGASSYNEQFF	TGTGCCAGCAGCCCAGGGACTAGCGGGGCCAGCTCCTACAATGAGCAGTTCTTC	TRBV9	TRBJ2-1	TRBD2	few
CASSPRTGNEQFF	TGTGCCAGCAGCCCCCGGACAGGGAACGAGCAGTTCTTC	TRBV7-9	TRBJ2-1	TRBD1	-
CASSLQGVHGYTF	TGTGCCAGCAGTCTACAGGGCGTCCATGGCTACACCTTC	TRBV27	TRBJ1-2	-	-
CASSRWASGRARETQYF	TGTGCCAGCAGTCGGTGGGCTAGCGGGAGGGCCCGGGAGACCCAGTACTTC	TRBV6-6	TRBJ2-5	TRBD2	-
CASSFTRGLAGGPPGADTQYF	TGTGCCAGCAGTTTCACCAGGGGACTAGCGGGAGGGCCTCCTGGCGCAGATACGCAGTATTTT	TRBV28	TRBJ2-3	TRBD2	-
CASSLTSSSGNTIYF	TGTGCCAGCAGTCTCACCTCTAGCTCTGGAAACACCATATATTTT	TRBV28	TRBJ1-3	-	once
CASSIVNRRGGYTF	TGTGCCAGTAGTATAGTAAACCGCCGGGGAGGCTACACCTTC	TRBV19	TRBJ1-2	-	-
CASTSLPHQGQPQHF	TGTGCCAGCACCTCTTTGCCTCATCAGGGGCAGCCCCAGCATTTT	TRBV6-5	TRBJ1-5	-	-
CASSGSYNEQFF	TGTGCCAGCAGCGGCTCCTACAATGAGCAGTTCTTC	TRBV28	TRBJ2-1	-	-
CASSEQGGGYTF	TGTGCCAGCAGTGAACAGGGGGGCGGCTACACCTTC	TRBV6-1	TRBJ1-2	TRBD1	-
CASSFIEGTMDGYTF	TGTGCCAGCAGTTTTATAGAAGGGACTATGGATGGCTACACCTTC	TRBV27	TRBJ1-2	-	-
CASSLLGGEQYF	TGTGCCAGCAGCCTCCTGGGAGGCGAGCAGTACTTC	TRBV3-1/TRBV3-2	TRBJ2-7	-	-
CASSSLKAGGPYEQYF	TGTGCCAGCAGCTCCCTAAAAGCGGGAGGGCCATACGAGCAGTACTTC	TRBV11-2	TRBJ2-7	TRBD2	-
CASKTGGAKNIQYF	TGTGCCAGCAAAACAGGGGGCGCCAAAAACATTCAGTACTTC	TRBV6-5	TRBJ2-4	TRBD1	-
CASSGIVLRSGANVLTF	TGTGCCAGCAGCGGTATTGTCTTACGCTCTGGGGCCAACGTCCTGACTTTC	TRBV2	TRBJ2-6	-	-
CASTLEGVGEQYF	TGTGCCAGCACCCTCGAGGGGGTCGGCGAGCAGTACTTC	TRBV28	TRBJ2-7	-	-
CASSQLAGSDGYTF	TGTGCCAGCAGCCAACTGGCGGGGTCCGATGGCTACACCTTC	TRBV3-1/TRBV3-2	TRBJ1-2	-	-
CASSESGLYGYTF	TGTGCCAGCAGTGAGTCAGGCCTCTATGGCTACACCTTC	TRBV6-1	TRBJ1-2	-	-
CASSNPRGLNTEAFF	TGTGCCAGTAGTAACCCCAGGGGGCTGAACACTGAAGCTTTCTTT	TRBV19	TRBJ1-1	TRBD1	once
CASSGGQGAPNEKLFF	TGTGCCAGCAGCGGGGGACAGGGCGCCCCTAATGAAAAACTGTTTTTT	TRBV7-9	TRBJ1-4	TRBD1	-
CASSVFGTAIYNEQFF	TGTGCCAGCAGCGTCTTCGGGACTGCTATCTACAATGAGCAGTTCTTC	TRBV9	TRBJ2-1	-	-
CASRDDRNQPQHF	TGTGCCAGCAGAGATGACAGGAATCAGCCCCAGCATTTT	TRBV2	TRBJ1-5	-	-
CASSQDAGGLGPNTEAFF	TGTGCCAGCAGCCAAGACGCAGGGGGCTTGGGTCCGAACACTGAAGCTTTCTTT	TRBV14	TRBJ1-1	TRBD1	few
CASSRGWGSNTEAFF	TGTGCCAGCAGTCGAGGCTGGGGCAGCAACACTGAAGCTTTCTTT	TRBV6-5	TRBJ1-1	-	few
CASSHSATNEKLFF	TGTGCCAGCTCACACAGTGCAACTAATGAAAAACTGTTTTTT	TRBV18	TRBJ1-4	-	few
CASSSGSYEQYF	TGTGCCAGCAGCAGCGGGAGCTACGAGCAGTACTTC	TRBV9	TRBJ2-7	TRBD2	-
CASSLFQGGEPEAFF	TGTGCCAGCAGCTTGTTTCAGGGTGGGGAACCTGAAGCTTTCTTT	TRBV5-4	TRBJ1-1	-	-
CASSLVQANEKLFF	TGTGCCAGCAGTTTAGTACAGGCTAATGAAAAACTGTTTTTT	TRBV28	TRBJ1-4	-	-
CASSLANRNQYRNYGYTF	TGTGCCAGCAGCTTAGCGAACAGAAATCAATACCGCAACTATGGCTACACCTTC	TRBV7-9	TRBJ1-2	-	-
CATGAGASSYNEQFF	TGTGCCACGGGGGCCGGGGCGAGCTCCTACAATGAGCAGTTCTTC	TRBV24-1	TRBJ2-1	-	once
CASRREVREQFF	TGTGCCAGCAGACGGGAGGTCAGAGAGCAGTTCTTC	TRBV6-5	TRBJ2-1	TRBD2	-
CASSLGGGGYEQYF	TGTGCCAGCAGCTTGGGAGGAGGAGGATACGAGCAGTACTTC	TRBV7-9	TRBJ2-7	-	once
CASRKEGTQYF	TGTGCCAGCAGGAAGGAGGGGACCCAGTACTTC	TRBV11-2	TRBJ2-5	-	-
CASSFRQGLGNEQFF	TGTGCCAGCAGCTTCCGACAGGGGCTAGGAAATGAGCAGTTCTTC	TRBV7-6	TRBJ2-1	TRBD1	-
CASSYLGGGEQFF	TGTGCCAGCAGCTATCTGGGGGGAGGTGAGCAGTTCTTC	TRBV3-1/TRBV3-2	TRBJ2-1	-	once
CASSGDSNYGYTF	TGTGCCAGCAGTGGGGACAGTAACTATGGCTACACCTTC	TRBV2	TRBJ1-2	TRBD1	-
CASSQDVGADTQYF	TGTGCCAGCAGCCAAGATGTAGGGGCCGATACGCAGTATTTT	TRBV11-2	TRBJ2-3	-	-
CASGLAYHNEQFF	TGTGCCAGCGGACTAGCGTACCACAATGAGCAGTTCTTC	TRBV19	TRBJ2-1	TRBD2	-
CASASERYNEQFF	TGTGCCAGCGCCTCTGAGCGGTACAATGAGCAGTTCTTC	TRBV2	TRBJ2-1	-	-
CASSSEPVNEQFF	TGCGCCAGCAGTTCCGAGCCGGTCAATGAGCAGTTCTTC	TRBV5-1	TRBJ2-1	-	few
CAWGDRGLGEQFF	TGTGCCTGGGGGGACAGGGGATTAGGTGAGCAGTTCTTC	TRBV30	TRBJ2-1	TRBD1	-
CASSPSGRTDTQYF	TGTGCCAGCAGCCCCAGCGGGAGAACAGATACGCAGTATTTT	TRBV7-3	TRBJ2-3	TRBD2	-
CASSRAGVNEQFF	TGTGCCAGCTCCCGGGCCGGGGTCAATGAGCAGTTCTTC	TRBV18	TRBJ2-1	-	-
CASSPIHRGSPLHF	TGTGCCAGCAGCCCTATCCACCGCGGTTCACCCCTCCACTTT	TRBV9	TRBJ1-6	-	-
CASGRDRSNSPLHF	TGTGCCAGCGGCCGGGACAGAAGTAATTCACCCCTCCACTTT	TRBV9	TRBJ1-6	TRBD1	few
CASSLLPSNQPQHF	TGTGCCAGCAGTTTGCTACCCTCTAATCAGCCCCAGCATTTT	TRBV28	TRBJ1-5	-	once
CASRPQGADYGYTF	TGTGCCAGCAGGCCACAGGGGGCTGACTATGGCTACACCTTC	TRBV7-3	TRBJ1-2	TRBD1	-
CASSGGRPRAKNIQYF	TGTGCCAGCAGTGGGGGCCGCCCCAGGGCCAAAAACATTCAGTACTTC	TRBV28	TRBJ2-4	-	-
CASSLDGNYGYTF	TGCGCCAGCAGCTTGGACGGGAACTATGGCTACACCTTC	TRBV5-1	TRBJ1-2	-	few
CASSQGRSTDTQYF	TGTGCCAGCAGCCAGGGGAGAAGCACAGATACGCAGTATTTT	TRBV7-3	TRBJ2-3	-	-
CASSFHWNTEAFF	TGTGCCAGCAGTTTCCACTGGAACACTGAAGCTTTCTTT	TRBV28	TRBJ1-1	-	-
CASSPGGWETQYF	TGTGCCAGTAGTCCAGGGGGGTGGGAGACCCAGTACTTC	TRBV19	TRBJ2-5	-	-
CASSLPGWRGYTF	TGTGCCAGCAGCTTACCGGGGTGGCGAGGCTACACCTTC	TRBV11-2	TRBJ1-2	-	few
CASSEWDSRRPQHF	TGTGCCAGCAGTGAATGGGACAGCCGACGGCCCCAGCATTTT	TRBV25-1	TRBJ1-5	TRBD1	-
CASSSSGAVSNEQFF	TGCGCCAGCAGTTCAAGTGGAGCCGTGAGCAATGAGCAGTTCTTC	TRBV10-2	TRBJ2-1	-	-